This section outlines one T cell receptor beta chain sequence together with its context. Its antigen is unknown. The input lacks base qualities; no much larger clone sits a single base away. The receptor library was made with the immunoSEQ multiplex PCR assay. The multiplex PCR relied on a mix of 60 forward primers for TCR Vbeta segments and 13 reverse primers for TCR Jbeta segments. Amplification of the CDR3 region of rearranged TCR beta genes was performed with a multiplex PCR assay on genomic DNA. On the Illumina HiSeq System, the amplified TCR beta libraries were sequenced as 87-base-pair reads. Concerning the study's data processing: In a later analysis, approximately 74 million unique TCR beta chains were counted across the roughly 610 repertoires, and about 9.9 million of these chains were shared by at least two donors. Raw reads were error-corrected and collapsed into unique sequences with a nearest-neighbor algorithm that merged closely related sequences to remove PCR and sequencing errors. Alignment of CDR3 sequences to IMGT reference sequences was used to assign V, D and J gene segments. Each retained sequence needed at least a six-nucleotide match to both a V gene segment and a J gene segment. A rearrangement was called productive if the CDR3 had no stop codons and remained in frame with V and J, and every other rearrangement was called non-productive. Following IMGT convention, CDR3 was defined as the stretch from the second conserved V-encoded cysteine up to the conserved J-encoded phenylalanine. Sequences without an unambiguous match to a single V gene segment were excluded from the earlier analysis of 587 of the donors. An earlier analysis of roughly 590 of the donors called V segments functional above 56.7% productive rearrangements and segregating when the between-donor standard deviation exceeded 5%. To diagnose cytomegalovirus status from the catalog of TCR beta chain sequences, a statistical classification framework was built. In a later analysis, TCR nucleotide sequences were compared against IMGT/GENE-DB human TR gene sequences so that V and J genes could be assigned. The TCRdist pipeline was used in a later analysis to assign CDR3 sequences and most-parsimonious VDJ recombination scenarios. In a later analysis, each TCR beta chain was defined by its CDR3 amino acid sequence together with its V-gene family, and reads lacking a unique V-gene family were excluded. To address suspected cross-contamination and a sequencing artifact, a later analysis removed roughly 580 highly shared, low-generation-probability nucleotide sequences. A later analysis calculated a clonal expansion index for each public chain from normalized within-repertoire ranks of inferred template counts. Generation probabilities in a later analysis came from a VDJ recombination model fitted to out-of-frame rearrangements, and those results were checked against IGoR. Hypergeometric tests were used in a later analysis to score TCR-TCR, TCR-HLA and TCR-CMV co-occurrence, with a repertoire-size bias correction applied to the TCR pairs. To estimate false discovery rates, a later analysis permuted the HLA or CMV assignments 20 times. A later analysis grouped co-occurring TCRs with DBSCAN, adding TCRdist sequence similarity when clustering within HLA-allele-positive subsets. Repertoires with fewer than 30,000 or more than 120,000 public chains were left out of co-occurrence clustering, as were five repertoires with anomalous nucleotide sharing. TCRdb provides this immuneACCESS table in a form limited to in-frame rearrangements. Some clones are lacking; in checked studies, under half of them reflect an unresolved V gene, and why the rest are absent is not known. The D gene and trimming were derived from the DNA, and the V and J assignments and clone size from that table. Recorded for this sample are more than 130,000 clones; more than 70% of them occurred a single time. The ten largest clones capture approximately 5% of the sample.

The cohort consisted of hundreds of healthy bone marrow donors. All cohort members were sampled while nominally healthy, although unrecorded immune exposures were likely present. The donor tested CMV seronegative, placing the donor among the roughly 400 seronegative members of the cohort. Every donor gave a peripheral blood sample, and the peripheral blood mononuclear cells from that sample were used for TCR beta sequencing. The Qiagen DNeasy Blood Extraction Kit was used to extract genomic DNA from the blood cell samples. This specimen comes from a study of cytomegalovirus exposure and HLA in healthy donors (dated by TCRdb to 2016 to 2017). Turning to the overall study: An earlier analysis of some 600 of the donors reported approximately 280 Gb of sequence data and roughly 120 million unique TCR beta sequences obtained from around 190 million T cells. Approximately 300 gigabases of sequencing data and tens of millions of unique TCR sequences made up an early release that covered 500 to 650 HLA-typed donors. Of the roughly 390 genotyped donors, 75% to 85% were placed in the genetic ancestry cluster associated with self-reported Caucasian donors. The study aimed to test whether signatures of past pathogen exposure could be identified by cataloging public T cell receptors. The study used immunosequencing to profile the T cell repertoires of around 600 subjects and linked those repertoires to cytomegalovirus serostatus. Along with the approximately 650-subject first cohort, a separate validation cohort of more than 90 different subjects was used. To predict cytomegalovirus infection status, the study brought together high-throughput TCR immunosequencing, statistical association of individual TCRs with disease status, and machine learning. In a later analysis, previously published TCR beta repertoires from about 670 donors were re-analyzed and high-resolution HLA genotyping was added so that TCR occurrence patterns could be studied. In the later analysis, no new phenotypic data were used to find candidate immune exposures; instead, reliance was placed on TCR beta sequences and their occurrence across donors. To decide whether each TCR beta V gene segment behaved as functional or pseudogenic, an earlier analysis of some 600 of the donors relied on high-throughput TCR beta sequencing. Donor age, sex, ethnicity and CMV serostatus were compiled alongside the repertoire data. A later genetic analysis used genome-wide SNP genotypes for about 55% of the 666 donors, treating that subset as a discovery cohort. All discovery cohort repertoires had been generated on a single sequencing platform. HLA typing covered class I and class II loci at four-digit resolution. The number of typed donors differed by locus: roughly 629-640 for A, B, C, DRB1 and DQB1; about 520 for DQA1; fewer than 610 for DPA1; and around 450 for DPB1. Because of strong linkage in the cohort, roughly five DR-DQ haplotypes were treated as single units for association and clustering. Among roughly 400 genotyped donors of the cohort, an average of approximately 240,000 unique TCR beta nucleotide sequences was sequenced per donor, of which 15% to 20% were non-productive. What the research found in general, with its limitations: The earlier analysis of a few hundred of the donors excluded roughly 16 rarely observed V segments, including chromosome 9 orphons, because counts were too low. Three of the identified cytomegalovirus-associated TCR beta chains were confirmed in vitro to be specific for cytomegalovirus antigens. Some IMGT-functional V segments, including TRBV6-2 and TRBV6-3, could not be distinguished by the 87-base-pair reads and were therefore excluded. In an earlier analysis of a few hundred of the donors, most TCR beta V segments were observed in productive rearrangements about 87% or about 30% of the time, broadly matching IMGT annotations. A later analysis found that HLA-associated TCR beta chains were more clonally expanded and had lower generation probabilities than equally common non-associated chains. Correlated functional status among segregating V segments might reflect linkage disequilibrium, but an unknown experimental factor could not be ruled out. According to a later analysis, most CMV-associated TCR beta chains appeared to be HLA-restricted, and the HLA associations seemed to be driven largely by CMV exposure. According to a later analysis, TCR association rates differed among HLA loci, with DRB1 alleles showing the most associated TCRs and HLA-C alleles showing the fewest. Cytomegalovirus status was reported to be diagnosed by the classifier with high specificity and sensitivity in both the original and validation cohorts. According to a later genetic analysis, donors in an Asian-associated ancestry cluster had fewer N-insertions in productive TCRs than the approximately 630-donor mean. In a later genetic analysis, a missense DCLRE1C variant was associated with V-gene and J-gene trimming of TCR beta chains, and the association was replicated in an independent cohort. According to a later analysis, parvovirus B19, influenza, CMV and Epstein-Barr virus appeared linked to several top co-occurrence clusters. The sequencing pipeline was judged likely to have produced a cluster of highly shared sequence variants as a technical artifact. The study listed around 160 TCR beta chains as associated with cytomegalovirus. This cohort had only TCR beta chains sequenced, and the lack of alpha or paired-chain data limited which features could be detected. Presence/absence analyses assumed roughly uniform sequencing depth across donors, an assumption that may not hold. While some public TCRs were present in many individuals, most TCR sequences turned up only very rarely across donors. For the cohort, immune exposure information was limited to CMV serostatus. Because HLA typing was missing for some donors at each locus, association tests included only the typed subset. The authors suggested that the approach could potentially be generalized to other disease states and immunological phenotypes. A further reported finding was that TCR beta sequences accurately predicted the HLA-A and HLA-B alleles for most subjects in the first cohort. Strong co-occurrence of HLA alleles, especially DR and DQ, made assigning TCR associations to individual alleles difficult. Specific HLA alleles were associated with over 15,000 TCR beta sequences at a false discovery rate of 0.05 in a later analysis.

Counted from cysteine to phenylalanine, this CDR3 has 16 amino acids. Kept here is only the CDR3 DNA, which spans 48 bases and is read in frame from base 1. In the germline V gene, CDR1 corresponds to SGDLS and CDR2 to YYNGEE. For this chain, trimming is 0 bases at the V end and 5 bases at the J end, and the number of junction bases without a gene match is 11. The sequenced material came from PBMCs. The rearranged segments are TRBV9 and TRBJ2-7, and 7 junctional nucleotides match TRBD2. The receptor was isolated from a woman aged 45 to 65 in good health and CMV-seronegative. The CDR3 here reads CASSVEGWEGNDEQYF. The sequenced DNA is TGTGCCAGCAGCGTAGAAGGTTGGGAGGGGAACGACGAGCAGTACTTC.